A single TCR beta chain is shown here with its context. This record comes from a study of T cell responses to AZD1222 COVID-19 vaccine. Generated by immunoSEQ multiplex PCR, the TCRdb table keeps only in-frame clones and is missing some. The sample has about 170,000 clones; around nine tenths are singletons. With V trimmed by 0 bases and J by 6 bases, 6 bases remained unmatched. CDR1 and CDR2 (germline): SGHRS, YFSETQ. This CDR3 is 15 amino acids long. The material sequenced was peripheral blood, taken 28 days after the second AZD1222 dose. This clonotype was sampled from an adult who received the AZD1222 COVID-19 vaccine. The chain is built from TRBV5-1 and TRBJ2-7, with 10 bases fitting TRBD1. CDR3 in amino acids: CASSLVGGTGAEQYF. The CDR3 bases are TGCGCCAGCAGCTTGGTTGGCGGGACAGGGGCCGAGCAGTACTTC.